The 29 T cell receptor beta chains in this list originate from one sample, sequenced in a study of cytomegalovirus exposure and HLA in healthy donors. Repertoires were generated with immunoSEQ multiplex PCR, while TCRdb's copy carries only in-frame clones and drops some. The sample holds about 220,000 clones, approximately 90% seen once. What was sequenced was PBMCs. The receptors shown here come from a woman between 18 and 30 years old in good health and CMV-seronegative.

The DNA for the CDR3 is TGTGCCAGCAGCTCCCGAGCGGGAGGGGATTACGAGCAGTACTTC. It specifies CASSSRAGGDYEQYF. The rearrangement joins TRBV9 to TRBJ2-7, with 10 bases identical to TRBD2. This CDR3 contains 15 residues. J was trimmed by 4 bases and V by 4 bases; bases with no gene match: 8. Germline V gene sequence: CDR1 SGDLS, CDR2 YYNGEE. Full variable domain (rest looked up from reference TRBV9 and TRBJ2-7): DSGVTQTPKHLITATGQRVTLRCSPRSGDLSVYWYQQSLDQGLQFLIQYYNGEERAKGNILERFSAQQFPDLHSELNLSSLELGDSALYFCASSSRAGGDYEQYFGPGTRLTVT.

This rearrangement joins TRBV28 to TRBJ1-2; 7 nucleotides align to TRBD1. Germline CDR1 is MDHEN and CDR2 is SYDVKM. The CDR3 loop spans 13 amino acids. The ends lost 6 bases at V and 2 bases at J; junction bases unmatched: 3. The CDR3 coding sequence is TGTGCCAGCAGAATGACAGGGAACTATGGCTACACCTTC. Translation gives CASRMTGNYGYTF.

The chain is built from TRBV5-1 and TRBJ2-2; tentative D call: TRBD2 (6 bases). Germline values: CDR1 SGHRS, CDR2 YFSETQ. V lost 4 bases, J lost 2 bases, and 18 bases lay in between. The CDR3 loop spans 17 amino acids. CDR3 loop: CASSPLPGARNTGELFF. In DNA, the CDR3 is TGCGCCAGCAGCCCATTACCGGGAGCAAGAAACACCGGGGAGCTGTTTTTT.

The gene calls are TRBV6-1 and TRBJ1-2; TRBD1 aligns across 10 bases. Germline CDR1 is MNHNS and CDR2 is SASEGT. The length of the CDR3 is 15 residues. V shed 8 bases and J 7 bases; nucleotides not matched to a gene: 13. The CDR3 DNA follows: TGTGCCAGCCATGTTCGTCGACGGACAGGGGGTGGCTACACCTTC. This gives the protein CASHVRRRTGGGYTF.

The rearrangement links TRBV5-1 to TRBJ2-7; 8 nucleotides line up with TRBD2. The CDR3 runs 17 residues. Germline CDR1 reads SGHRS; CDR2 reads YFSETQ. The J segment lost 6 bases and the V segment lost 2 bases, leaving 16 bases of the junction unmatched. The CDR3 coding sequence is TGCGCCAGCAGCTTTAATGCGGTTAGCGGGACCACGAGCGAGCAGTACTTC. Its protein is CASSFNAVSGTTSEQYF.

The chain uses TRBV19 and TRBJ2-2, with 14 bases aligning to TRBD2. In germline, CDR1 is LNHDA, CDR2 SQIVND (reference sequence). The J segment lost 8 bases and the V segment lost 7 bases, leaving 3 bases of the junction unmatched. The CDR3 totals 14 residues. DNA of the CDR3: TGTGCCAGTAAGGGACTAGCGGGAGTTGGGGAGCTGTTTTTT. It specifies CASKGLAGVGELFF.

This chain links TRBV28 with TRBJ1-5; weak D call: TRBD1 (6 bases). The V and J ends lost 5 bases and 5 bases respectively, with 19 bases between them. Germline V CDR1 and CDR2: MDHEN, SYDVKM. This CDR3 is built from 16 residues. CDR3 bases: TGTGCCAGCAGTCCACTTCAGCCAGGGGCCTATCAGCCCCAGCATTTT. Translation gives CASSPLQPGAYQPQHF. The full variable domain, with the rest looked up from reference TRBV28 and TRBJ1-5, is DVKVTQSSRYLVKRTGEKVFLECVQDMDHENMFWYRQDPGLGLRLIYFSYDVKMKEKGDIPEGYSVSREKKERFSLILESASTNQTSMYLCASSPLQPGAYQPQHFGDGTRLSIL.

The chain joins TRBV6-5 to TRBJ2-3, with 12 bases aligning to TRBD2. The CDR3 length is 16 residues. The germline gives CDR1 MNHEY, CDR2 SVGAGI. J gave up 4 bases and V 0 bases, and 2 bases lay outside the gene matches. This CDR3 is CASSYSTSGSADTQYF. The CDR3 DNA reads TGTGCCAGCAGTTACTCGACTAGCGGGAGCGCAGATACGCAGTATTTT.

The rearrangement links TRBV7-3 to TRBJ2-7, with a possible D match to TRBD1 (5 bases). V lost 2 bases to trimming and J lost 7 bases, with 15 bases between them. The V gene's germline CDR1 is SGHTA and CDR2 FQGTGA. The CDR3 spans 14 residues. In DNA form, the CDR3 reads TGTGCCAGCAGCTTATGGCAGGGCGATGGGGAGCAGTACTTC. It is translated as CASSLWQGDGEQYF.

The gene calls are TRBV6-4 and TRBJ2-2, with D unclear. There are 15 residues in the CDR3. CDR1 MRHNA and CDR2 SNTAGT come from the germline V gene. V was shortened by 3 bases and J by 3 bases, with 11 bases between the two germline ends. CDR3 DNA sequence: TGTGCCAGCAGTGATAGCTCCGAGGACACCGGGGAGCTGTTTTTT. Amino acid sequence: CASSDSSEDTGELFF.

This clone was found a few times. The chain carries TRBV6-5 and TRBJ2-7; 10 positions agree with TRBD2. This CDR3 is 15 amino acids long. Unmatched junction bases numbered 7, after V lost 2 bases and J lost 6 bases. Looked up from germline, CDR1 is MNHEY and CDR2 is SVGAGI. The CDR3 region has the DNA TGTGCCAGCAGTTACGGTCTAGCGGGAGTTTCCGAGCAGTACTTC. This gives the protein CASSYGLAGVSEQYF.

The CDR3 here is CASSLGGGGQPQHF. The CDR3 DNA sequence: TGTGCCAGCAGTTTAGGGGGCGGGGGTCAGCCCCAGCATTTT. This rearrangement joins TRBV27 to TRBJ1-5; D is possibly TRBD1 (6 bases). The CDR3 has 14 amino acids. Looked up from germline, CDR1 is MNHEY and CDR2 is SMNVEV (reference sequence). The V and J ends lost 2 bases and 6 bases respectively, with 11 bases between them.

The genes are TRBV4-1 and TRBJ2-3, with TRBD1 matching 7 bases. CDR1 is MGHRA, CDR2 YSYEKL, per germline. The CDR3 consists of 15 residues. V dropped 1 base and J dropped 8; count of bases not matched to a gene: 9. CDR3 sequence: CASSQAGTVRVTQYF. DNA of the CDR3: TGCGCCAGCAGCCAAGCTGGGACAGTGAGGGTTACGCAGTATTTT.

This clone occurred once. The chain employs TRBV13 and TRBJ2-7; 7 bases fit TRBD2. Trimming took 1 base from V and 3 from J; bases not matched to a gene: 3. From germline, CDR1 is PRHDT and CDR2 FYEKMQ (reference sequence). This CDR3 is built from 14 residues. Here the CDR3 reads CASSLAGGIYEQYF. The CDR3 DNA follows: TGTGCCAGCAGCTTAGCCGGGGGGATCTACGAGCAGTACTTC.

The chain combines TRBV12-5 with TRBJ2-7; TRBD2 matches 7 bases. Germline assignment: CDR1 LGHNT and CDR2 FRNRAP. CDR3 length equals 13 residues. V shed 0 bases, J shed 5 bases, and the junction held 1 base outside the gene matches. The CDR3: CASGLVGLNEQYF. CDR3 DNA: TGTGCTAGTGGTTTGGTGGGACTAAACGAGCAGTACTTC.

The V call is TRBV5-1, the J call TRBJ2-1; 13 positions agree with TRBD2. CDR3 length: 17 residues. J lost 8 bases, V lost 4 bases, and 12 bases had no gene match. CDR1 and CDR2 (germline): SGHRS, YFSETQ. In DNA form, the CDR3 reads TGCGCCAGCAGCCCAAGTGGACTAGCGGGAGTGGGCGATGAGCAGTTCTTC. It is translated as CASSPSGLAGVGDEQFF.

This chain links TRBV29-1 with TRBJ2-7; D uncertain. CDR3 length: 11 residues. V was pared by 6 bases and J by 2 bases, with 8 bases between. Per the germline V gene, CDR1 is SQVTM and CDR2 is ANQGSEA. The CDR3: CSVAGTYEQYF. CDR3 nucleotides: TGCAGCGTAGCAGGAACCTACGAGCAGTACTTC.

This clone was detected once. This rearrangement joins TRBV7-9 to TRBJ2-3, with TRBD2 matching 7 bases. The CDR3 sequence is 13 residues long. Germline CDR1 is SEHNR and CDR2 is FQNEAQ (reference sequence). Trimming took 5 bases from V and 4 from J; bases not matched to a gene: 3. Here the CDR3 DNA reads TGTGCCAGCAGCCCACGGGAGGCAGATACGCAGTATTTT. Translating gives CASSPREADTQYF.

V is TRBV6-5 and J is TRBJ2-7; 7 nucleotides align to TRBD1. CDR3 size: 12 residues. The V gene's germline CDR1 is MNHEY and CDR2 SVGAGI. J was trimmed by 6 bases and V by 8 bases; bases with no gene match: 7. CDR3 region: CASRDRASEQYF. In nucleotides, the CDR3 is TGTGCCAGCCGCGACAGGGCATCCGAGCAGTACTTC.

The chain joins TRBV6-5 to TRBJ1-2; 8 bases map to TRBD1. Trimming took 6 bases from V and 10 from J; bases not matched to a gene: 10. Germline V lookup: CDR1 MNHEY, CDR2 SVGAGI. CDR3 length: 13 residues. As DNA, the CDR3 is TGTGCCAGCAGGTCAGGGGGCGAGGCCGCCTACACCTTC. Translated, it gives CASRSGGEAAYTF.

The CDR3 DNA is TGTGCCAGCAGCGTAGTGCGGCAGGGTCCGACAGATACGCAGTATTTT. Protein: CASSVVRQGPTDTQYF. This chain joins TRBV9 and TRBJ2-3; TRBD1 is a possible D gene (5 bases). V dropped 0 bases and J dropped 3 bases, with 14 bases sitting between them. The CDR3 is made up of 16 amino acids. Germline V gene data show CDR1 as SGDLS and CDR2 as YYNGEE.

This chain joins TRBV19 and TRBJ2-7; D not certain. With 6 bases removed from V and 4 bases from J, the gap between germline ends came to 13 bases. The CDR3 is 13 residues long. Germline V CDR1 and CDR2: LNHDA, SQIVND (reference sequence). The CDR3 DNA sequence: TGTGCCAGTAGATTACCAGAGGCATACGAGCAGTACTTC. It is translated as CASRLPEAYEQYF. Drawing the rest from reference TRBV19 and TRBJ2-7, the complete variable domain is DGGITQSPKYLFRKEGQNVTLSCEQNLNHDAMYWYRQDPGQGLRLIYYSQIVNDFQKGDIAEGYSVSREKKESFPLTVTSAQKNPTAFYLCASRLPEAYEQYFGPGTRLTVT.

This clone was observed a single time. This chain connects TRBV19 to TRBJ2-7; TRBD1 matches at 7 bases. The CDR3 has 14 residues. V trimming: 8 bases; J trimming: 1 base; junction bases outside the gene matches: 8. From germline, CDR1 is LNHDA and CDR2 SQIVND (reference sequence). CDR3 nucleotides: TGTGCCAGTGCCGGGACAGCTGGTTCCTACGAGCAGTACTTC. This sequence encodes CASAGTAGSYEQYF. Full variable domain (missing parts from reference TRBV19 and TRBJ2-7): DGGITQSPKYLFRKEGQNVTLSCEQNLNHDAMYWYRQDPGQGLRLIYYSQIVNDFQKGDIAEGYSVSREKKESFPLTVTSAQKNPTAFYLCASAGTAGSYEQYFGPGTRLTVT.

This sequence joins TRBV7-2 and TRBJ2-7; D call uncertain. The CDR3 covers 14 residues. Germline V lookup: CDR1 SGHTA, CDR2 FQGNSA. V was clipped by 5 bases and J by 1 base, with 12 bases between them. CDR3 sequence: CASSPYGSSYEQYF. As DNA, the CDR3 is TGTGCCAGCAGCCCGTACGGGTCTTCCTACGAGCAGTACTTC.

This chain joins TRBV18 and TRBJ2-5; 9 nucleotides agree with TRBD2. Germline-derived CDR1 and CDR2 are KGHSH and LQKENI. The CDR3 totals 16 residues. V shed 5 bases, J shed 5 bases, and the junction held 12 bases outside the gene matches. The CDR3 here is CASSSKFSGSGETQYF. The CDR3 DNA follows: TGTGCCAGCTCATCAAAATTTAGCGGGAGCGGGGAGACCCAGTACTTC.

This clone was seen a single time. A junction end diverges from the germline sequence, so it may reflect a read error. The chain employs TRBV5-1 and TRBJ2-7, with TRBD1 matching over 7 bases. Germline V lookup: CDR1 SGHRS, CDR2 YFSETQ. The CDR3 has 16 amino acids. The CDR3 region is CASSLGPPGQNYEQYF. The CDR3 DNA reads as TGCGCCAGCAGTTTGGGGCCTCCGGGACAGAACTACGAGCAGTACTTC.

The chain combines TRBV7-9 with TRBJ1-1; 9 bases line up with TRBD1. The length of the CDR3 is 14 residues. V was pared by 5 bases and J by 1 base, with 2 bases of the junction left unmatched. Germline V CDR1 and CDR2: SEHNR, FQNEAQ (reference sequence). The CDR3 spells CASSGGQGNTEAFF. CDR3 bases: TGTGCCAGCAGCGGGGGACAGGGGAACACTGAAGCTTTCTTT.

The V gene is TRBV27, the J gene TRBJ2-7, with 12 positions matching TRBD2. Germline values: CDR1 MNHEY, CDR2 SMNVEV (reference sequence). The CDR3 contains 17 residues. V lost 7 bases to trimming and J lost 5 bases; unmatched junction nucleotides: 15. The CDR3 spells CASTTSSGRAGGHEQYF. The CDR3 nucleotides are TGTGCCAGCACCACATCTAGCGGGAGGGCCGGGGGCCACGAGCAGTACTTC.

This chain joins TRBV29-1 and TRBJ1-1, with TRBD1 matching over 8 bases. The junction had 10 bases not matched to a gene; V was cut back by 6 bases and J by 4 bases. Germline CDR1 reads SQVTM; CDR2 reads ANQGSEA. The CDR3 has 14 residues. This CDR3 is CSVASGGSITEAFF. The CDR3 DNA follows: TGCAGCGTAGCTTCAGGGGGCTCCATCACTGAAGCTTTCTTT. The full variable domain, its missing parts supplied by reference TRBV29-1 and TRBJ1-1, is SAVISQKPSRDICQRGTSLTIQCQVDSQVTMMFWYRQQPGQSLTLIATANQGSEATYESGFVIDKFPISRPNLTFSTLTVSNMSPEDSSIYLCSVASGGSITEAFFGQGTRLTVV.